The 25 T cell receptor beta chains below were found in one sample sequenced in a study of blood T cell repertoires in COVID-19. Clones were sequenced by immunoSEQ multiplex PCR, and TCRdb holds only the in-frame ones, with some missing. This sample carries about 120,000 clones, around 86% of them seen once, and the ten largest clones take less than 30%. Sequenced: peripheral blood. The source is a woman between 70 and 85 years old with acute or convalescent COVID-19.

The gene calls are TRBV27 and TRBJ2-1, with 7 bases aligning to TRBD2. Germline assignment: CDR1 MNHEY and CDR2 SMNVEV (reference sequence). After removal of 5 bases from V and 10 bases from J, the junction contained 5 bases not matched to a gene. The CDR3 is 12 residues long. The CDR3 DNA reads TGTGCCAGCAGTCCCATGGGACTAGAGCAGTTCTTC. This encodes CASSPMGLEQFF.

The sample holds a few counts of this clone. J is TRBJ1-2 and V is TRBV5-1, with 7 bases aligning to TRBD1. Trimming took 3 bases from V and 4 from J; bases not matched to a gene: 9. This CDR3 has 15 residues. In germline, CDR1 is SGHRS, CDR2 YFSETQ. The CDR3 sequence: CASSSWTGNLYGYTF. The CDR3 coding sequence is TGCGCCAGCAGCTCGTGGACAGGTAACCTCTATGGCTACACCTTC.

The V call is TRBV10-3, the J call TRBJ1-6, with D hard to call. CDR1 and CDR2 from the germline V gene are ENHRY and SYGVKD. This CDR3 comprises 13 residues. Trimming removed 8 bases from V and 7 bases from J, with 12 bases in between. In nucleotides, the CDR3 is TGTGCCATCCAAAGCGGGATCAATTCACCCCTCCACTTT. Its protein is CAIQSGINSPLHF.

The rearrangement links TRBV30 to TRBJ2-7; TRBD1 is a possible D gene (6 bases). CDR1 and CDR2 from the germline V gene are GTSNPN and SVGIG (reference sequence). The CDR3 runs 13 residues. Trimming took off 4 bases at V and 2 bases at J, with 12 bases between the two ends. Here the CDR3 reads CAWNGQPTYEQYF. CDR3 in DNA: TGTGCCTGGAATGGACAGCCGACCTACGAGCAGTACTTC. The whole variable domain, remainder taken from reference TRBV30 and TRBJ2-7, is SQTIHQWPATLVQPVGSPLSLECTVEGTSNPNLYWYRQAAGRGLQLLFYSVGIGQISSEVPQNLSASRPQDRQFILSSKKLLLSDSGFYLCAWNGQPTYEQYFGPGTRLTVT.

V and J are TRBV6-5 and TRBJ2-5; 7 positions match TRBD1. Germline V gene lookup returns CDR1 MNHEY and CDR2 SVGAGI. V was clipped by 5 bases and J by 5 bases; unmatched bases: 8. The CDR3 extends over 14 amino acids. The DNA for the CDR3 is TGTGCCAGCAGTCCCGACAGGGCGGTGGAGACCCAGTACTTC. Its protein is CASSPDRAVETQYF.

J is TRBJ2-2 and V is TRBV11-2; 9 bases line up with TRBD2. The CDR3 covers 17 residues. J lost 7 bases, V lost 4 bases, and 13 bases had no gene match. CDR1 and CDR2 (germline): SGHAT, FQNNGV. CDR3 protein: CASSSLWASGDDGELFF. CDR3 coding DNA: TGTGCCAGCAGCTCCCTTTGGGCTAGCGGGGACGACGGGGAGCTGTTTTTT.

CDR3 DNA sequence: TGTGCCAGCAGCTTATTGGTCCGACAGGTAGATAATGAGCAGTTCTTC. Amino acid sequence: CASSLLVRQVDNEQFF. V and J are TRBV11-3 and TRBJ2-1; a weak D match, TRBD1 (6 bases). The V gene lost 2 bases and the J gene lost 7 bases, with 18 bases spanning the gap. The CDR3 runs 16 residues. The germline V gene encodes CDR1 SGHNT and CDR2 YENEEA.

The chain combines TRBV4-2 with TRBJ1-6, with D unclear. V was clipped by 0 bases and J by 14 bases, with 14 bases between them. This CDR3 has 14 residues. Germline V CDR1 and CDR2: LGHNA, YNFKEQ. The CDR3 DNA reads TGTGCCAGCAGCCAAGAGCGCTCGCGCGCGGCCCTCCACTTT. Protein product: CASSQERSRAALHF.

This chain links TRBV6-5 with TRBJ2-7; TRBD2 is a possible D gene (6 bases). V lost 6 bases and J 2 bases, leaving 11 bases between the germline ends. This CDR3 is 13 amino acids long. Germline values: CDR1 MNHEY, CDR2 SVGAGI. The CDR3 spells CASRRGSTYEQYF. Written as DNA, the CDR3 is TGTGCCAGCAGACGGGGGAGTACCTACGAGCAGTACTTC.

The chain joins TRBV5-1 to TRBJ2-1, with 11 bases fitting TRBD1. Per the germline V gene, CDR1 is SGHRS and CDR2 is YFSETQ. This CDR3 comprises 16 residues. V lost 0 bases and J lost 8; bases outside the gene matches: 7. The CDR3 DNA is TGCGCCAGCAGCTTGGATTTTGGGACAGGGGGTCATGAGCAGTTCTTC. Translated: CASSLDFGTGGHEQFF.

The rearrangement uses TRBV27 and TRBJ2-1; D uncertain. Germline assignment: CDR1 MNHEY and CDR2 SMNVEV (reference sequence). The length of the CDR3 is 13 residues. Trimming took off 6 bases at V and 3 bases at J, with 9 bases between the two ends. The chain's CDR3 is CASSETNYNEQFF. The CDR3 nucleotides read TGTGCCAGCAGCGAGACAAACTACAATGAGCAGTTCTTC.

The chain combines TRBV14 with TRBJ2-3, with 7 bases that match TRBD1. The germline gives CDR1 SGHDN, CDR2 FVKESK. The CDR3 is made up of 18 amino acids. Trimming cost V 0 bases and J 1 base; bases outside gene matches: 10. CDR3 DNA: TGTGCCAGCAGCCAAGATCTACGAGGGGGCTGGGGCACAGATACGCAGTATTTT. Amino acid sequence: CASSQDLRGGWGTDTQYF.

In this sample, this clone turned up once. This chain connects TRBV28 to TRBJ2-5; 12 bases line up with TRBD1. Trimming at V came to 3 bases and at J to 1 base, leaving 12 bases not matched to a gene. Germline V gene sequence: CDR1 MDHEN, CDR2 SYDVKM. The CDR3 contains 19 residues. For the CDR3, the DNA is TGTGCCAGCAGTTTCTTTGGGACAGGGGGCTCGGCGGGCCAAGAGACCCAGTACTTC. This codes for CASSFFGTGGSAGQETQYF.

The chain has TRBV30 and TRBJ2-1; 9 nucleotides align to TRBD2. Germline-derived CDR1 and CDR2 are GTSNPN and SVGIG (reference sequence). Trimming removed 5 bases from V and 3 bases from J; junction bases left unmatched: 5. The CDR3 runs 14 residues. CDR3 region: CAWLRGGYYNEQFF. The CDR3 bases are TGTGCCTGGCTGCGGGGGGGCTACTACAATGAGCAGTTCTTC.

V and J are TRBV27 and TRBJ1-2, with TRBD1 identical over 9 bases. The CDR3 totals 16 residues. The V gene end was trimmed by 4 bases and the J gene end by 4 bases; junction bases not matched to a gene: 10. CDR1 is MNHEY, CDR2 SMNVEV, per germline (reference sequence). DNA of the CDR3: TGTGCCAGCAGTTCCTCCGGGACAGGGATCGGCTATGGCTACACCTTC. Protein product: CASSSSGTGIGYGYTF.

The rearrangement joins TRBV27 to TRBJ1-1, with 7 nucleotides matching TRBD1. Germline trimming cut 5 bases from V and 0 bases from J; bases unmatched to any gene: 12. The CDR3 is 17 residues long. Looked up from germline, CDR1 is MNHEY and CDR2 is SMNVEV (reference sequence). The CDR3 coding sequence is TGTGCCAGCAGTCAACGCGGAGGGGGCTTTATGAACACTGAAGCTTTCTTT. It specifies CASSQRGGGFMNTEAFF.

The chain employs TRBV18 and TRBJ1-1; D not certain. The CDR3 is made up of 13 amino acids. The V end was cut by 6 bases, the J end by 0 bases, with 8 bases between. Germline CDR1 and CDR2: KGHSH and LQKENI. In DNA, the CDR3 is TGTGCCAGCTCCAGTGGTATGAACACTGAAGCTTTCTTT. Amino acids: CASSSGMNTEAFF.

The chain carries TRBV20-1 and TRBJ1-2; TRBD1 might be the D (6 bases). V dropped 3 bases and J dropped 5 bases, with 13 bases sitting between them. Germline V CDR1 and CDR2: DFQATT, SNEGSKA (reference sequence). The CDR3 has 13 residues. In DNA, the CDR3 is TGCAGTGCTAGTCTGGACAGAATATATGGCTACACCTTC. Translating it yields CSASLDRIYGYTF.

The chain uses TRBV4-1 and TRBJ1-1, with 10 bases aligning to TRBD1. The germline V gene encodes CDR1 MGHRA and CDR2 YSYEKL. After removal of 1 base from V and 2 bases from J, the junction contained 4 bases not matched to a gene. The CDR3 is made up of 16 amino acids. The CDR3 reads CASSQAGQGGNTEAFF. DNA for the CDR3: TGCGCCAGCAGCCAAGCCGGACAGGGGGGAAACACTGAAGCTTTCTTT.

The V gene is TRBV7-9, the J gene TRBJ1-6; the match to TRBD1 covers 9 bases. CDR1 SEHNR and CDR2 FQNEAQ come from the germline V gene (reference sequence). The J segment lost 6 bases and the V segment lost 3 bases, leaving 6 bases of the junction unmatched. This CDR3 has 16 residues. Here the CDR3 reads CASSFMGQGSNSPLHF. Written as DNA, the CDR3 is TGTGCCAGCAGCTTTATGGGACAGGGCTCTAATTCACCCCTCCACTTT.

The J gene is TRBJ2-7, the V gene TRBV19; TRBD1 might be the D (6 bases). Germline V lookup: CDR1 LNHDA, CDR2 SQIVND (reference sequence). Trimming took 6 bases from V and 6 from J, leaving 18 bases between them. This CDR3 is 14 amino acids long. CDR3 nucleotide sequence: TGTGCCAGTAGAGGGACACCAGGGATCTCCGAGCAGTACTTC. This sequence encodes CASRGTPGISEQYF.

This sequence joins TRBV27 and TRBJ1-5; D is ambiguous. The V end was cut by 3 bases, the J end by 6 bases, with 6 bases between. This CDR3 comprises 12 residues. Germline V lookup: CDR1 MNHEY, CDR2 SMNVEV (reference sequence). CDR3 DNA: TGTGCCAGCAGTTTTCGCGGTCAGCCCCAGCATTTT. Translation: CASSFRGQPQHF.

This clone has just a few counts. The chain employs TRBV5-1 and TRBJ1-2; 7 positions agree with TRBD1. In germline, CDR1 is SGHRS, CDR2 YFSETQ. The CDR3 runs 16 residues. V lost 0 bases and J lost 8; bases outside the gene matches: 13. The DNA for the CDR3 is TGCGCCAGCAGCTTGGCCACCGGGACAGCCCTCGGAGGCTACACCTTC. It translates to CASSLATGTALGGYTF.

The chain recombines TRBV5-5 with TRBJ1-3; 10 nucleotides agree with TRBD1. V lost 3 bases and J lost 6; bases outside the gene matches: 9. This CDR3 spans 16 amino acids. The germline gives CDR1 SGHKS, CDR2 YYEKEE (reference sequence). For the CDR3, the DNA is TGTGCCAGCAGCTCCCGGGACAGGGGCTGGGAAAACACCATATATTTT. Amino acid sequence: CASSSRDRGWENTIYF.

This sequence joins TRBV3-1 (or the pseudogene TRBV3-2) and TRBJ2-7; D is unclear. The CDR3 covers 12 residues. Germline V lookup: CDR1 LGHDT, CDR2 YNNKEL (reference sequence). With 3 bases removed from V and 5 bases from J, the gap between germline ends came to 8 bases. The CDR3 reads CASSHDRDEQYF. DNA for the CDR3: TGTGCCAGCAGCCACGACCGGGACGAGCAGTACTTC.